This TCR beta chain was sequenced during a study of blood T cell repertoires in COVID-19. Study details: The United States, Italy and Spain were the sources of the acute and convalescent COVID-19 samples. From T cells, B-cell-depleted T cells, or PBMCs came the material, which was cDNA or gDNA.

V trimming: 1 base; J trimming: 8 bases; junction bases outside the gene matches: 8. Germline V gene sequence: CDR1 SGHDN, CDR2 FVKESK. CDR3 length: 17 residues. Original analysis: Amplifying reference gene primers gave estimates of nucleated cell counts. Sequencing used immunoSEQ multiplex PCR; TCRdb keeps in-frame clones, though not all of them. The DNA gave D and trimming, while V, J and clone size come from that table. The repertoire includes hundreds of thousands of clones, 86% of them detected once, and approximately 1.4% sits in the top ten. The chain recombines TRBV14 with TRBJ2-1; 13 bases fit TRBD2. The sequence derives from a woman between 25 and 40 years old with active or convalescent COVID-19. Sample: peripheral blood. The CDR3 coding sequence is TGTGCCAGCAGCCAAGGGCTGGGACTAGCGGGACTCGATGAGCAGTTCTTC. Its translation: CASSQGLGLAGLDEQFF.